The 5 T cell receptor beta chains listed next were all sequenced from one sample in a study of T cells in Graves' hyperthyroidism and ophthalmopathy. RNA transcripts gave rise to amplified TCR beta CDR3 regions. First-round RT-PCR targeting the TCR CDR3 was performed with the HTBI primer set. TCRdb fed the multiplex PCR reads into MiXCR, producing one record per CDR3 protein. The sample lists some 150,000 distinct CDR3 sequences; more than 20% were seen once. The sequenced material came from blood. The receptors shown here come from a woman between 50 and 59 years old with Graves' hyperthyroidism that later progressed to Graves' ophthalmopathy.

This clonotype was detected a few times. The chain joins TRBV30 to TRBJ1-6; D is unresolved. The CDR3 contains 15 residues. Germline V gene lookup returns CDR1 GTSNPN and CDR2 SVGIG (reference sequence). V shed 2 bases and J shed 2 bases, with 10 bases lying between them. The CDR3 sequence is CAWSRRQPYNSPLHF. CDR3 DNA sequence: TGTGCCTGGAGTCGGCGGCAACCCTATAATTCACCCCTCCACTTT.

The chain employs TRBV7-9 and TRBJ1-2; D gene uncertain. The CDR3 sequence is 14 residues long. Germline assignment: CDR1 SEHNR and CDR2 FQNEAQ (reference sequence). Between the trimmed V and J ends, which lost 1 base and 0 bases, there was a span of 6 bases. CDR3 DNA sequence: TGTGCCAGCAGCTTAGACCTAACTAACTATGGCTACACCTTC. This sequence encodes CASSLDLTNYGYTF.

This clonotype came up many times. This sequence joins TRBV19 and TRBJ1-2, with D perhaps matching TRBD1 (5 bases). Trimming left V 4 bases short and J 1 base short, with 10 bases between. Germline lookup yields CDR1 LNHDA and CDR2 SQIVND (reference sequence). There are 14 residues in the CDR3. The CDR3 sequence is CASSTSGINYGYTF. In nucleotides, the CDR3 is TGTGCCAGTAGTACCTCAGGGATTAACTATGGCTACACCTTC.

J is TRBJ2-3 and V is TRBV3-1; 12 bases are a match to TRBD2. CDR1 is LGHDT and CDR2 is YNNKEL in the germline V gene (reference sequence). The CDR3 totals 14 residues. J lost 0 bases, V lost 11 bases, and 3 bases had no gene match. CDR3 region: CASGTSGSTDTQYF. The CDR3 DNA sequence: TGTGCCTCCGGGACTAGCGGGAGCACAGATACGCAGTATTTT.

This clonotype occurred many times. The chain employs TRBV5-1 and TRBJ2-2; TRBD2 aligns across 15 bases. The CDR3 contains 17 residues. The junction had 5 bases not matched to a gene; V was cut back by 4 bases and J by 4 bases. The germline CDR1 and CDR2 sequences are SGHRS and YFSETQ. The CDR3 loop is CASSGGLAGGLTGELFF. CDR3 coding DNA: TGCGCCAGCAGCGGGGGACTAGCGGGAGGACTCACCGGGGAGCTGTTTTTT.